Below, 13 T cell receptor beta chains from the same sample are listed, as sequenced in a study of OX40 agonist ivuxolimab in advanced cancers. Library preparation was by the immunoSEQ multiplex PCR assay. TCRdb retrieved this table from immuneACCESS and kept in-frame rearrangements only. Not all clones are present; in checked studies, unresolved V genes account for under half, and no reason is known for the remainder. This sample is represented by approximately 84,000 clones; roughly nine tenths of them were singletons. Of the sample, approximately 0.19% falls within the top ten clones. This material consisted of CD4+ or CD8+ T cells sorted from blood, taken in a trial of the OX40 agonist ivuxolimab. The source is an adult with an advanced solid tumor such as melanoma, head and neck, liver or kidney cancer.

The rearrangement links TRBV2 to TRBJ2-4; 7 positions match TRBD2. From germline, CDR1 is SNHLY and CDR2 FYNNEI. CDR3 length equals 18 residues. V shed 4 bases, J shed 0 bases, and the junction held 12 bases outside the gene matches. CDR3 in amino acids: CASSASGLSGLAKNIQYF. CDR3 nucleotide sequence: TGTGCCAGCAGTGCTAGCGGACTATCCGGACTAGCCAAAAACATTCAGTACTTC.

V usage is TRBV30 and J usage is TRBJ2-7; D is uncertain. Germline loops: CDR1 GTSNPN, CDR2 SVGIG (reference sequence). The V end was cut by 3 bases, the J end by 2 bases, with 11 bases between. The CDR3 is 13 residues long. The CDR3 nucleotides read TGTGCCTGGAGCCCCGATTGGACCTACGAGCAGTACTTC. Amino acids: CAWSPDWTYEQYF.

The chain links TRBV6-5 to TRBJ1-2; D unclear. V was cut by 5 bases and J by 6 bases, with 13 bases left in between. The length of the CDR3 is 13 residues. Germline CDR1 and CDR2: MNHEY and SVGAGI. In DNA form, the CDR3 reads TGTGCCAGCAGTCGGATCGGGTCTAATGGCTACACCTTC. Encoded protein: CASSRIGSNGYTF.

The V and J genes are TRBV9 and TRBJ2-1; TRBD2 matches at 8 bases. CDR1 is SGDLS, CDR2 YYNGEE, per germline. V shed 4 bases and J 2 bases; nucleotides not matched to a gene: 5. The CDR3 covers 15 residues. The CDR3 DNA sequence: TGTGCCAGCAGCCCTCTAGCGGGTGCCTACAATGAGCAGTTCTTC. It specifies CASSPLAGAYNEQFF.

For this clone: This same CDR3 is encoded by further DNA sequences in the sample. The chain combines TRBV6-1 with TRBJ1-5; D uncertain. Trimming left V 4 bases short and J 6 bases short, with 10 bases between. CDR3 size: 13 residues. CDR1 MNHNS and CDR2 SASEGT come from the germline V gene. The chain's CDR3 is CASSGGRVQPQHF. The CDR3, as DNA: TGTGCCAGCAGTGGAGGGAGGGTTCAGCCCCAGCATTTT.

This clone was seen more than once but under ten times. Here the CDR3 reads CASSMAQGRVSEQYF. The CDR3 DNA sequence: TGTGCCAGCAGCATGGCCCAGGGCAGGGTTAGCGAGCAGTACTTC. The rearrangement uses TRBV5-4 and TRBJ2-7, with D possibly TRBD1 on 5 matching bases. V was shortened by 4 bases and J by 6 bases, with 20 bases between the two germline ends. From germline, CDR1 is SGHNT and CDR2 YYREEE (reference sequence). This CDR3 is 15 amino acids long.

The V and J genes are TRBV10-2 and TRBJ1-2; 9 bases map to TRBD1. Germline values: CDR1 WSHSY, CDR2 SAAADI. This CDR3 comprises 15 residues. V shed 7 bases, J shed 4 bases, and the junction held 10 bases outside the gene matches. DNA for the CDR3: TGCGCCAGCACCCAGGACAGGGGCGAGCCCTATGGCTACACCTTC. Amino acids: CASTQDRGEPYGYTF.

This clone has just one count. This sequence joins TRBV6-4 and TRBJ2-2, with no clear D. The CDR3 runs to 12 residues. CDR1 is MRHNA, CDR2 SNTAGT, per germline. The V gene lost 6 bases and the J gene lost 6 bases, with 8 bases spanning the gap. The CDR3 spells CASSAQAGELFF. The CDR3 region has the DNA TGTGCCAGCAGCGCCCAAGCCGGGGAGCTGTTTTTT.

The chain combines TRBV11-2 with TRBJ2-1, with 9 bases lining up with TRBD1. The germline V gene has CDR1 SGHAT and CDR2 FQNNGV. The CDR3 is made up of 14 amino acids. V gave up 10 bases and J gave up 9 bases; unmatched junction bases: 13. The CDR3: CATNWGPTGGEQFF. In DNA, the CDR3 is TGTGCCACCAACTGGGGACCGACAGGGGGTGAGCAGTTCTTC.

V gene TRBV27 combines with J gene TRBJ2-2, with 9 bases lining up with TRBD1. The CDR3 contains 15 residues. CDR1 is MNHEY, CDR2 SMNVEV, per germline (reference sequence). Trimming removed 5 bases from V and 6 bases from J; junction bases left unmatched: 7. DNA of the CDR3: TGTGCCAGCAGTCCCGGGACAGGGCAGGCCGGGGAGCTGTTTTTT. Protein: CASSPGTGQAGELFF.

The genes are TRBV10-3 and TRBJ2-7; unclear D gene. The CDR3 loop spans 14 amino acids. CDR1 and CDR2 (germline): ENHRY, SYGVKD. V lost 6 bases and J lost 0, with 12 bases in between. CDR3 sequence: CAISATQISYEQYF. CDR3 coding DNA: TGTGCCATCAGCGCCACACAGATCTCCTACGAGCAGTACTTC.

The chain joins TRBV29-1 to TRBJ2-7, with 11 bases matching TRBD1. The germline CDR1 and CDR2 sequences are SQVTM and ANQGSEA. This CDR3 is 13 amino acids long. Trimming cost V 6 bases and J 9 bases; bases outside gene matches: 10. The chain's CDR3 is CSVVRDRGRRQYF. CDR3 bases: TGCAGCGTCGTACGGGACAGGGGGAGGAGGCAGTACTTC.

The chain recombines TRBV14 with TRBJ2-7; 7 bases are shared with TRBD1. V was clipped by 1 base and J by 6 bases; unmatched bases: 6. This CDR3 is built from 14 residues. Germline V gives CDR1 SGHDN, CDR2 FVKESK. This chain's CDR3 is CASSQVRDRGEQYF. In DNA form, the CDR3 reads TGTGCCAGCAGCCAAGTTCGGGACAGAGGCGAGCAGTACTTC.